This T cell receptor beta chain originates from a study of blood T cell repertoires in COVID-19 (dated by TCRdb to 2018 to 2020). Study-wide context: Samples from collaborators originated in the United States, Italy and Spain and spanned both the acute and convalescent phases of COVID-19. The prospective study material was composed of cDNA or gDNA derived from T cells, B-cell-depleted T cells, or PBMCs. The dataset comprised deeply sampled blood TCRbeta repertoires from subjects exposed to, actively infected with, or recovered from COVID-19. A freely available public database, intended as a resource for researchers studying the immune response to SARS-CoV-2, is where the repertoires were released. The samples were drawn from the first 160 participants of the ongoing ImmuneRACE study and from more than 1,000 subjects provided by 6 global collaborators. Nearly every sample came with metadata listing a de-identified subject ID, COVID-19 status, age in years and sex. Where available, HLA class I and class II types were taken from metadata supplied by the sample provider and were not determined by assay-based typing. What the study reported, not specific to this receptor: Clinical and demographic metadata were provided uncurated, with the amount varying by source and participant.

Regarding this clone: No cognate antigen has been identified for it. No base quality values were provided; no much bigger clone lies one nucleotide off.

TCRbeta CDR3 regions were amplified from genomic DNA by means of the immunoSEQ Assay, a bias-controlled multiplex PCR. The original methods were these. The number of nucleated cells in each sample was estimated by amplification of reference gene primers within the assay. To quantify the absolute abundance of each unique TCRbeta CDR3 rearrangement, sequence reads were collapsed and filtered. For each sample, productive Simpson clonality was calculated as the square root of Simpson's diversity index across productive rearrangements. In TCRdb, the immuneACCESS table is reduced to in-frame sequences with V and J assigned. These tables do not hold every clone; where another copy was compared, an unresolved V gene accounts for under half, and the others remain unexplained. V and J calls and clone size are those listed in that table; D and trimming were worked out from the DNA. The sample has approximately 120,000 clones on record, approximately 74% of them singletons. The top ten clonotypes cover around 5.2% of the sample.

Trimming removed 4 bases from V and 6 bases from J, leaving 12 bases between the germline ends. Including cysteine and phenylalanine, the CDR3 has 14 amino acids. CDR3 DNA is the only sequence kept; it has 42 bases, read in frame from the first base. Sequences SGHDN (CDR1) and FVKESK (CDR2) are obtained from the germline V gene. Each collaborating institution followed its own protocols to collect whole blood in K2EDTA tubes. Collaborator samples were shipped for TCRbeta analysis as frozen whole blood, isolated PBMCs, or DNA extracted from either sample type. Recombination linked TRBV14 to TRBJ2-2; a tentative D match to TRBD2 spans 6 bases. The sample consisted of peripheral blood. The sequence was obtained from a man between 60 and 70 years old with acute or convalescent COVID-19. CDR3 loop: CASSRGTWAGELFF. The bases are TGTGCCAGCAGCCGCGGGACTTGGGCCGGGGAGCTGTTTTTT.